This is a list of T cell receptor beta chains from one sample in a study of blood T cell repertoires in COVID-19. Some clones are missing from TCRdb's copy, which holds only in-frame ones; the method was immunoSEQ multiplex PCR. This table holds 300,000 or so clones, about 87% found once. Material: peripheral blood. The source of these receptors is a man in his 70s with acute or convalescent COVID-19. The CDR3 runs from the conserved cysteine through the conserved F or W. Fields, in order: J gene, V gene, CDR3 protein.

TRBJ2-5	TRBV5-1	CASSLDLQETQYF
TRBJ1-6	TRBV28	CASSPSGTGGYSPLHF
TRBJ2-2	TRBV10-3	CAISWTGGVGGELFF
TRBJ2-1	TRBV6-2/TRBV6-3	CASSYSRQNEQFF
TRBJ2-5	TRBV19	CASSTTSGASTQYF
TRBJ2-3	TRBV28	CATTGASGLTDTQYF
TRBJ2-3	TRBV11-2	CASSLSRQEADTQYF
TRBJ1-2	TRBV7-2	CASSLDLAGYTF
TRBJ2-7	TRBV19	CASSETSGTYEQYF
TRBJ2-5	TRBV9	CASSPTGSSQTQYF
TRBJ1-3	TRBV9	CASSVLGGSGNTIYF
TRBJ1-2	TRBV23-1	CASSHAVFYGYTF
TRBJ2-2	TRBV6-5	CASKIQATGELFF
TRBJ2-3	TRBV19	CASKKALAGALGDTQYF
TRBJ1-1	TRBV7-2	CASSLPPRGGLGAFF
TRBJ1-6	TRBV7-9	CASSPGGFYNSPLHF
TRBJ2-3	TRBV4-1	CASSPLGGRTDTQYF
TRBJ1-6	TRBV7-2	CASSPRQGNFSPLHF
TRBJ2-7	TRBV4-2	CASSQDARTYEQYF
TRBJ1-2	TRBV5-1	CASSLSGQGEGYTF
TRBJ1-2	TRBV7-8	CASSLLGQGSRYGYTF
TRBJ2-2	TRBV3-1/TRBV3-2	CASGLTGELFF
TRBJ2-5	TRBV10-3	CAISEGSSGETQYF
TRBJ2-7	TRBV6-5	CASSYQYTSGYEQYF
TRBJ2-7	TRBV18	CASSPPLTSSEQYF
TRBJ1-2	TRBV6-5	CASSGTGLYGYTF
TRBJ2-7	TRBV6-6	CASAQLAGVRDEQYF
TRBJ2-7	TRBV4-3	CASSHNGKSYEQYF
TRBJ2-7	TRBV28	CASSLPAGGSYEQYF
TRBJ2-3	TRBV5-6	CASSLRHGEDTQYF
TRBJ1-6	TRBV28	CASSSSVVSPLHF
TRBJ1-3	TRBV6-6	CAEGDGSSGNTIYF
TRBJ2-1	TRBV4-1	CASSQDPDRVGYNEQFF
TRBJ2-1	TRBV5-1	CASSLAVAGLSEQFF
TRBJ2-3	TRBV5-1	CASSLARTGGSEDTQYF
TRBJ2-5	TRBV5-1	CASTTGRGPTQETQYF
TRBJ2-2	TRBV24-1	CATSEVLVESTGELFF
TRBJ2-3	TRBV12-2	CASRAFACGPYF
TRBJ1-4	TRBV28	CGTTGDATNEKLFF
TRBJ1-3	TRBV29-1	CSVTGDGNTIYF
TRBJ2-7	TRBV6-5	CASSYSRGISYEQYF
TRBJ2-3	TRBV14	CASSPLDTQYF
TRBJ2-3	TRBV3-1/TRBV3-2	CASSPIGGAGTDTQYF
TRBJ1-6	TRBV19	CASSNGVDSPLHF
TRBJ2-3	TRBV19	CASSIDRTDTQYF
TRBJ1-1	TRBV5-1	CASSGRAGATTEAFF
TRBJ2-4	TRBV29-1	CSVVRGRGDIQYF
TRBJ2-7	TRBV6-2/TRBV6-3	CASSYAGTGHYEQYF
TRBJ2-3	TRBV19	CASMQAGVTDTQYF